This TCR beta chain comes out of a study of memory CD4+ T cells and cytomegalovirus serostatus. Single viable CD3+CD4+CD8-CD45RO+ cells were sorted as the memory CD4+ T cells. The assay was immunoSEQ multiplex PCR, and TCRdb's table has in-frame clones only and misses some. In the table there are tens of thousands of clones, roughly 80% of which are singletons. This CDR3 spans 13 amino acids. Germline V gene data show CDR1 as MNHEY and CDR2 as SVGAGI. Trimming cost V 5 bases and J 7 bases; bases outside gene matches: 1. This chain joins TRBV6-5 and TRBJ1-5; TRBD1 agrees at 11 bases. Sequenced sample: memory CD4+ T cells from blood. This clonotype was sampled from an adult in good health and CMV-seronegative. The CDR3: CASSGTGGQPQHF. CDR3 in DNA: TGTGCCAGCAGTGGGACAGGGGGACAGCCCCAGCATTTT.